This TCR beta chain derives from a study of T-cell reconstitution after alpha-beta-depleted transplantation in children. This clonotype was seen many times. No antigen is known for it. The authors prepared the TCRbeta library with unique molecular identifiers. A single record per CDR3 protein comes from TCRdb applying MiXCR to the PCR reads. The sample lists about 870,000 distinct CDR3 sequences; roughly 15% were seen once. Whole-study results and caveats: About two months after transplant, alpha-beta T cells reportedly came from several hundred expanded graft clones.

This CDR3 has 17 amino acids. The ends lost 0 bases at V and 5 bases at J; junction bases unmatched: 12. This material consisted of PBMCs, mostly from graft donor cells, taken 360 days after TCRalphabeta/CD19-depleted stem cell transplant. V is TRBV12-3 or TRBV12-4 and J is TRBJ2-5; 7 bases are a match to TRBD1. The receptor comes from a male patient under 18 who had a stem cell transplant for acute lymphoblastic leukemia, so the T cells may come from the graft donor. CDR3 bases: TGTGCCAGCAGTTTAGCGGTGATGGCAGGGGGTGCGGAGACCCAGTACTTC. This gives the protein CASSLAVMAGGAETQYF.